This TCR beta chain was identified in a study of CD8 T cells in ankylosing spondylitis. Trimming shortened V by 1 base and J by 4 bases, and 14 bases separated the two germline ends. This CDR3 region has 16 residues. Looked up from germline, CDR1 is SGDLS and CDR2 is YYNGEE. The study, taken as a whole, reports: From matched ankylosing spondylitis synovial fluid, disease-linked clones were reportedly recovered at significantly enriched levels. Typical of ankylosing spondylitis blood, it appeared, was a TCR beta motif of roughly eight highly homologous variants.

For TCR beta, libraries came from quantitative 5'-RACE with molecular barcodes. TCRdb recomputed calls from the 5' RACE reads with MiXCR, one row per CDR3 protein. The table lists about 400,000 distinct CDR3 sequences, 20% to 25% of them singletons. As regards this clonotype: Its antigen is as yet unknown.

This sequence joins TRBV9 and TRBJ2-2; D gene uncertain. The receptor was isolated from a male donor with ankylosing spondylitis or in good health (not recorded which). The material sequenced was blood, either unsorted or a sorted T cell fraction (not recorded which). The CDR3 DNA follows: TGTGCCAGCAGCGTAAATATGGAAGGGTCCACCGGGGAGCTGTTTTTT. Translated, it gives CASSVNMEGSTGELFF.